Following are 25 T cell receptor beta chains from one sample sequenced in a study of T cells in Graves' hyperthyroidism and ophthalmopathy. The TCR beta CDR3 regions underwent amplification using RNA transcripts as the source. The TCR CDR3 was amplified in a first-round RT-PCR using the HTBI primer set. TCRdb analysed the multiplex PCR reads with MiXCR anew, one entry per CDR3 protein. The table records hundreds of thousands of distinct CDR3 sequences, 14% of them present only once. Source material: blood. The receptors shown here come from a woman aged 18-30 years with Graves' hyperthyroidism.

This clonotype was recorded many times. The V and J genes are TRBV11-2 and TRBJ2-1, with 15 nucleotides matching TRBD2. Trimming removed 2 bases from V and 9 bases from J; junction bases left unmatched: 17. The V gene's germline CDR1 is SGHAT and CDR2 FQNNGV. The CDR3 is 20 residues long. The CDR3 is CASSLSPSPGLAGGGGEQFF. The CDR3 nucleotides read TGTGCCAGCAGCTTATCCCCCTCTCCGGGACTAGCGGGAGGTGGCGGTGAGCAGTTCTTC.

The V and J genes are TRBV20-1 and TRBJ2-7; 8 bases agree with TRBD2. The V gene end was trimmed by 0 bases and the J gene end by 2 bases; junction bases not matched to a gene: 6. Looked up from germline, CDR1 is DFQATT and CDR2 is SNEGSKA (reference sequence). The CDR3 is 15 amino acids. The CDR3 DNA reads as TGCAGTGCTAGAGACCTTAGCGGGACCCCCTACGAGCAGTACTTC. Translating it yields CSARDLSGTPYEQYF.

This clonotype was counted many times. The rearrangement joins TRBV30 to TRBJ2-7; TRBD1 agrees at 10 bases. The CDR3 contains 14 residues. Germline V lookup: CDR1 GTSNPN, CDR2 SVGIG (reference sequence). J gave up 3 bases and V 2 bases, and 4 bases lay outside the gene matches. In nucleotides, the CDR3 is TGTGCCTGGAGTCTCTGGGACAGGGGCTACGAGCAGTACTTC. Translation gives CAWSLWDRGYEQYF.

This clonotype came up a few times. The J gene is TRBJ2-1, the V gene TRBV2; D is unresolved. V gave up 2 bases and J gave up 0 bases, with 11 bases separating them. Per the germline V gene, CDR1 is SNHLY and CDR2 is FYNNEI. The CDR3 has 16 residues. The CDR3 nucleotides are TGTGCCAGCAGTGAAAGAGGCCTCCACTCCTACAATGAGCAGTTCTTC. It specifies CASSERGLHSYNEQFF.

The chain joins TRBV18 to TRBJ2-5, with 7 nucleotides matching TRBD1. Trimming at V came to 3 bases and at J to 2 bases, leaving 15 bases not matched to a gene. The CDR3 spans 18 residues. Germline values: CDR1 KGHSH, CDR2 LQKENI. CDR3 coding DNA: TGTGCCAGCTCACCGGTAACAAACAGGGGTAGGAGACAAGAGACCCAGTACTTC. Residues: CASSPVTNRGRRQETQYF.

This clonotype was counted at least ten times. The chain uses TRBV7-9 and TRBJ2-5, with 7 bases aligning to TRBD1. The junction had 11 bases not matched to a gene; V was cut back by 5 bases and J by 5 bases. Germline CDR1 SEHNR, CDR2 FQNEAQ (reference sequence). This CDR3 spans 15 amino acids. In DNA, the CDR3 is TGTGCCAGCAGCATCCTACAGGGGTTGGGGGAGACCCAGTACTTC. It specifies CASSILQGLGETQYF.

Worth noting for this clonotype: An end of the junction differs from the germline gene, which may be a read error. The chain uses TRBV4-1 and TRBJ2-7; D remains ambiguous. Germline V CDR1 and CDR2: MGHRA, YSYEKL. The CDR3 extends over 13 amino acids. In nucleotides, the CDR3 is TGTGCCAGCAGCCAAGATCTTCTCTACGAGCAGTACTTC. This translates into CASSQDLLYEQYF.

Notes on this clonotype: Being one base from a much bigger clone, this may be a read error. J is TRBJ2-7 and V is TRBV7-2; D remains unclear. Looked up from germline, CDR1 is SGHTA and CDR2 is FQGNSA. V was trimmed by 4 bases and J by 5 bases, leaving 18 bases between them. The CDR3 totals 15 residues. The CDR3 DNA is TGTGCCAGCAGCTCACACGGGTCGCATGTCCACGAGCAGTACTTC. Its protein product is CASSSHGSHVHEQYF.

The sample holds a few counts of this clonotype. This may be a read error, as it is one base from a much larger clone. The chain is built from TRBV6-5 and TRBJ1-2, with D possibly being TRBD1 (6 bases). Germline-derived CDR1 and CDR2 are MNHEY and SVGAGI. With 0 bases removed from V and 4 bases from J, the gap between germline ends came to 12 bases. CDR3 length: 15 amino acids. The CDR3 sequence is CASSYSGGGSYGYTF. CDR3 nucleotides: TGTGCCAGCAGTTACTCGGGAGGGGGATCCTATGGCTACACCTTC.

This clonotype was counted a few times. The chain couples TRBV19 to TRBJ2-1, with D perhaps TRBD2 (5 bases). V was clipped by 4 bases and J by 0 bases, with 22 bases between them. CDR3 length: 19 residues. Germline CDR1 LNHDA, CDR2 SQIVND (reference sequence). The CDR3 DNA follows: TGTGCCAGTAGTAATAGTGGGTATGAGGGATGGAGCTCCTACAATGAGCAGTTCTTC. This sequence encodes CASSNSGYEGWSSYNEQFF.

This clonotype was seen many times. The chain links TRBV10-2 to TRBJ2-1; D is ambiguous. Germline loops: CDR1 WSHSY, CDR2 SAAADI. V was cut by 7 bases and J by 7 bases, with 23 bases left in between. The CDR3 is made up of 16 amino acids. This chain's CDR3 is CASTSGTWELENEQFF. CDR3 sequence (DNA): TGCGCCAGCACCTCAGGCACTTGGGAACTTGAAAATGAGCAGTTCTTC.

This clonotype was seen more than once but under ten times. This chain uses TRBV6-2 or TRBV6-3 with TRBJ2-3, with D tentatively TRBD2 (6 bases). With 8 bases removed from V and 1 base from J, the gap between germline ends came to 13 bases. Per the germline V gene, CDR1 is MNHEY and CDR2 is SVGEGT. This CDR3 contains 14 residues. The CDR3: CASGRGVGTDTQYF. In nucleotides, the CDR3 is TGTGCCAGCGGGCGGGGCGTGGGCACAGATACGCAGTATTTT.

In this sample, this clonotype turned up many times. The gene calls are TRBV12-3 or TRBV12-4 and TRBJ2-7; perhaps TRBD2 as D (6 bases). V was pared by 5 bases and J by 0 bases, with 11 bases between. The CDR3 runs to 14 residues. The CDR3 is CASSTLGGSYEQYF. The CDR3 DNA is TGTGCCAGCAGTACCCTCGGGGGCTCCTACGAGCAGTACTTC.

This chain joins TRBV19 and TRBJ2-2; 8 bases fit TRBD2. The CDR3 runs to 17 residues. Trimming at V came to 0 bases and at J to 3 bases, leaving 6 bases not matched to a gene. Germline V gene sequence: CDR1 LNHDA, CDR2 SQIVND (reference sequence). The CDR3 protein is CASSIEGLVVDTGELFF. The CDR3 nucleotides are TGTGCCAGTAGTATAGAGGGACTAGTCGTGGACACCGGGGAGCTGTTTTTT.

At least ten counts were recorded for this clonotype. The chain recombines TRBV5-8 with TRBJ2-7; weak D call: TRBD1 (5 bases). Trimming cost V 0 bases and J 7 bases, with 20 bases left between them. The CDR3 runs 16 residues. Germline loops: CDR1 SGHTS, CDR2 YDEGEE. The DNA of the CDR3 is TGTGCCAGCAGCTTGGCTCTGGCAGGGCCCCAGGGAGAGCAGTACTTC. Translating it yields CASSLALAGPQGEQYF.

The chain carries TRBV4-2 and TRBJ2-3, with 7 bases fitting TRBD1. With V trimmed by 8 bases and J by 1 base, 12 bases remained unmatched. This CDR3 contains 16 residues. Germline lookup yields CDR1 LGHNA and CDR2 YNFKEQ. The CDR3 nucleotides are TGTGCCAGCTCTATCCTCAGGGGGAAAGGCACAGATACGCAGTATTTT. This translates into CASSILRGKGTDTQYF.

Many counts were recorded for this clonotype. This chain connects TRBV2 to TRBJ1-1; D not certain. CDR3 length: 13 residues. V was shortened by 6 bases and J by 5 bases, with 13 bases between the two germline ends. Germline-derived CDR1 and CDR2 are SNHLY and FYNNEI. The CDR3 spells CASRRTSETEAFF. In nucleotides, the CDR3 is TGTGCCAGCAGGCGGACGTCGGAGACTGAAGCTTTCTTT. The full variable domain, with the rest looked up from reference TRBV2 and TRBJ1-1, is EPEVTQTPSHQVTQMGQEVILRCVPISNHLYFYWYRQILGQKVEFLVSFYNNEISEKSEIFDDQFSVERPDGSNFTLKIRSTKLEDSAMYFCASRRTSETEAFFGQGTRLTVV.

A few counts support this clonotype. This sequence joins TRBV27 and TRBJ1-2; TRBD1 aligns across 7 bases. The germline V gene has CDR1 MNHEY and CDR2 SMNVEV (reference sequence). The CDR3 contains 15 residues. The trim removed 4 bases at V and 4 bases at J, leaving 9 bases unmatched. The CDR3 DNA follows: TGTGCCAGCAGTTCTCAGGGCCAGGGGGGCTATGGCTACACCTTC. This sequence encodes CASSSQGQGGYGYTF.

The V call is TRBV10-2, the J call TRBJ1-2, with TRBD1 as a possible D gene (5 bases). Trimming left V 2 bases short and J 7 bases short, with 11 bases between. CDR1 is WSHSY and CDR2 is SAAADI in the germline V gene. The CDR3 sequence is 13 residues long. The CDR3 sequence is CASSEMRDRGYTF. The CDR3 DNA sequence: TGCGCCAGCAGTGAGATGAGGGACCGTGGCTACACCTTC.

This chain links TRBV4-1 with TRBJ1-2; D is perhaps TRBD1 (5 bases). V was shortened by 0 bases and J by 5 bases, with 16 bases between the two germline ends. The CDR3 consists of 16 residues. Germline CDR1 is MGHRA and CDR2 is YSYEKL. CDR3 DNA: TGCGCCAGCAGCCAAGATCTCGGGGGGGGGTGGTATGGCTACACCTTC. This gives the protein CASSQDLGGGWYGYTF.

This clonotype appeared many times. The chain recombines TRBV3-1 with TRBJ1-1, with a tentative D call TRBD1 (5 bases). With 0 bases removed from V and 7 bases from J, the gap between germline ends came to 9 bases. The CDR3 extends over 13 amino acids. Germline values: CDR1 LGHDT, CDR2 YNNKEL (reference sequence). The CDR3 loop reads CASSQEGVFEAFF. In DNA form, the CDR3 reads TGTGCCAGCAGCCAAGAAGGGGTTTTTGAAGCTTTCTTT.

This clonotype was found many times. The CDR3 loop reads CASSQDPPGLAGGNEQFF. CDR3 nucleotides: TGCGCCAGCAGCCAAGACCCCCCGGGACTAGCGGGAGGGAATGAGCAGTTCTTC. The V gene is TRBV4-3, the J gene TRBJ2-1, with 16 bases aligning to TRBD2. Germline CDR1 LGHNA, CDR2 YSLEER. Trimming removed 0 bases from V and 7 bases from J; junction bases left unmatched: 6. There are 18 residues in the CDR3.

Ten or more counts support this clonotype. The V call is TRBV27, the J call TRBJ1-2; TRBD1 is a possible D gene (5 bases). The CDR3 extends over 17 amino acids. Trimming took off 5 bases at V and 4 bases at J, with 23 bases between the two ends. Germline assignment: CDR1 MNHEY and CDR2 SMNVEV (reference sequence). Written as DNA, the CDR3 is TGTGCCAGCAGTGCAACCCGACCGACAGAATACCCCTATGGCTACACCTTC. The encoded protein is CASSATRPTEYPYGYTF.

At least ten counts were recorded for this clonotype. The chain carries TRBV6-1 and TRBJ2-2; 7 nucleotides align to TRBD1. Germline trimming cut 6 bases from V and 5 bases from J; bases unmatched to any gene: 3. CDR1 and CDR2 from the germline V gene are MNHNS and SASEGT. The CDR3 extends over 13 amino acids. Here the CDR3 DNA reads TGTGCCAGCAGATACAGGGGTACCGGGGAGCTGTTTTTT. It is translated as CASRYRGTGELFF.

This rearrangement joins TRBV6-1 to TRBJ1-2; D is undetermined. The CDR3 extends over 12 amino acids. Trimming left V 6 bases short and J 8 bases short, with 13 bases between. Germline V gives CDR1 MNHNS, CDR2 SASEGT. CDR3: CASSHGGSGYTF. The CDR3 DNA reads as TGTGCCAGCAGCCACGGAGGGAGCGGCTACACCTTC.